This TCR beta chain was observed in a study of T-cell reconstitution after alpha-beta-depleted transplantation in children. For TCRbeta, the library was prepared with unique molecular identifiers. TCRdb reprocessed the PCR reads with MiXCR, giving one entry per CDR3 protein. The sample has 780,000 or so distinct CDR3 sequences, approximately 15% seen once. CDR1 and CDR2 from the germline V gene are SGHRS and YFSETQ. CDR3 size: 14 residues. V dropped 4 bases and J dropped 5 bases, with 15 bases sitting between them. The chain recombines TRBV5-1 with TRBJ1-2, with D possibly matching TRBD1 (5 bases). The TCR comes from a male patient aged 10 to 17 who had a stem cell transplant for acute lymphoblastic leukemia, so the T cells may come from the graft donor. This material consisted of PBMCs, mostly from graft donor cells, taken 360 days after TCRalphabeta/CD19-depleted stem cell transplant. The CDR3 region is CASSTLGGEYGYTF. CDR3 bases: TGCGCCAGCAGCACCCTCGGGGGGGAATATGGCTACACCTTC.